This T cell receptor beta chain appears in the sequencing data of a study of Ad26.COV2.S vaccination and SARS-CoV-2 variants. Across the whole study: The study gave Ad26.COV2.S intramuscularly, once or twice 56 days apart.

Losses at the gene ends were 3 bases for V and 4 bases for J; bases not matched to a gene: 0. The CDR3 totals 14 residues. Germline V gene data show CDR1 as SEHNR and CDR2 as FQNEAQ (reference sequence). A note on this clone: Its antigen is not known.

The treatment was: around 19 received Ad26.COV2.S at low or high dose, single or two shots; 5 received placebo; per-sample allocation not given. Sampling took place 63 days after the first vaccine or placebo injection. Points from the study as a whole: Vaccinees showed greater spike-specific TCR breadth than placebo recipients. Vaccine recipients and placebo recipients showed similar non-spike TCR breadth.

Assay: immunoSEQ multiplex PCR; the TCRdb copy retains only in-frame clones and omits some. This table has 440,000 or so clones, 80% to 95% appearing once. The sequence was obtained from a person aged 18-60 years who received the Ad26.COV2.S COVID-19 vaccine or a placebo. The source material was peripheral blood, sampled in a trial of Ad26.COV2.S vaccine versus placebo. This chain uses TRBV7-9 with TRBJ2-1; 10 bases agree with TRBD2. The DNA of the CDR3 is TGTGCCAGCAGCTTTAGCGGGGGGTACAATGAGCAGTTCTTC. It codes for CASSFSGGYNEQFF.